The 15 T cell receptor beta chains listed next were all sequenced from one sample in a study of T-cell memory formation after mild COVID-19. TCRdb reprocessed the 5' RACE reads with MiXCR, giving one entry per CDR3 protein. Altogether more than 300,000 distinct CDR3 sequences are present, roughly 13% being singletons, with the ten largest covering 22%. Source material: PBMCs or a T cell subset sorted from them (not recorded which). The origin of the receptors is a man between 18 and 29 years old who had mild COVID-19 (a few samples of this study predate the infection). Cell type and time point are not known.

This clonotype was found a few times. The chain joins TRBV20-1 to TRBJ2-7; 9 bases agree with TRBD1. Germline loops: CDR1 DFQATT, CDR2 SNEGSKA (reference sequence). This CDR3 comprises 15 residues. J was trimmed by 2 bases and V by 6 bases; bases with no gene match: 11. The CDR3 sequence is CSARAYRGLAYEQYV. The CDR3 bases are TGCAGTGCACGAGCCTACAGGGGGCTAGCCTACGAGCAGTACGTC.

The gene calls are TRBV4-2 and TRBJ1-5; 8 bases match TRBD1. CDR1 LGHNA and CDR2 YNFKEQ come from the germline V gene. With V trimmed by 1 base and J by 0 bases, 11 bases remained unmatched. The CDR3 spans 19 residues. The CDR3 DNA follows: TGTGCCAGCAGCCAAGGTCACGGGACAGGACGCTATAGCAATCAGCCCCAGCATTTT. Its protein is CASSQGHGTGRYSNQPQHF.

V usage is TRBV5-1 and J usage is TRBJ2-3; TRBD2 matches at 12 bases. The CDR3 is 17 amino acids. V lost 0 bases, J lost 2 bases, and 4 bases stayed unmatched. The V gene's germline CDR1 is SGHRS and CDR2 YFSETQ. CDR3 in DNA: TGCGCCAGCAGCTTGGCTACTAGCGGGGGGATCACAGATACGCAGTATTTT. Translation: CASSLATSGGITDTQYF.

V usage is TRBV5-1 and J usage is TRBJ2-7; TRBD1 might be the D (6 bases). CDR3 length equals 14 residues. Germline V gene data show CDR1 as SGHRS and CDR2 as YFSETQ. V lost 3 bases to trimming and J lost 7 bases, with 17 bases between them. CDR3 protein: CASSSRDMVGEQYF. The CDR3 nucleotides read TGCGCCAGCAGCTCCCGGGACATGGTTGGGGAGCAGTACTTC. Based on the CDR3 plus reference TRBV5-1 and TRBJ2-7, the full variable domain is KAGVTQTPRYLIKTRGQQVTLSCSPISGHRSVSWYQQTPGQGLQFLFEYFSETQRNKGNFPGRFSGRQFSNSRSEMNVSTLELGDSALYLCASSSRDMVGEQYFGPGTRLTVT.

The gene calls are TRBV6-6 and TRBJ2-5; D is ambiguous. The V end was cut by 0 bases, the J end by 3 bases, with 11 bases between. The CDR3 has 15 amino acids. Germline V gene sequence: CDR1 MNHNY, CDR2 SVGAGI (reference sequence). CDR3 sequence: CASSYSRPAKETQYF. In DNA, the CDR3 is TGTGCCAGCAGTTACTCGAGGCCAGCCAAAGAGACCCAGTACTTC.

J is TRBJ2-7 and V is TRBV14; 11 bases line up with TRBD1. The CDR3 extends over 16 amino acids. After removal of 4 bases from V and 4 bases from J, the junction contained 9 bases not matched to a gene. From germline, CDR1 is SGHDN and CDR2 FVKESK. CDR3 coding DNA: TGTGCCAGCAGCCGTACGGTCCGGGACAGGGGGTACGAGCAGTACTTC. Translated: CASSRTVRDRGYEQYF.

The chain recombines TRBV18 with TRBJ1-5; D might be TRBD1 (5 bases). CDR1 and CDR2 from the germline V gene are KGHSH and LQKENI. The V and J ends lost 6 bases and 11 bases respectively, with 11 bases between them. The length of the CDR3 is 11 residues. CDR3 residues: CASSRDGTQHF. The CDR3 bases are TGTGCCAGCTCTCGGGACGGAACCCAGCATTTT.

CDR3 DNA sequence: TGCGCCAGCAGCCAAGGGACTGGAGATGGCTACACCTTC. This gives the protein CASSQGTGDGYTF. The rearrangement joins TRBV4-1 to TRBJ1-2; D is undetermined. Germline V gene sequence: CDR1 MGHRA, CDR2 YSYEKL. V lost 1 base and J 6 bases, leaving 9 bases between the germline ends. The CDR3 length is 13 residues.

This chain's CDR3 is CASSVGPTAAKNIQYF. CDR3 DNA: TGTGCCAGCAGCGTAGGACCGACCGCGGCCAAAAACATTCAGTACTTC. This rearrangement joins TRBV9 to TRBJ2-4; D gene uncertain. V was trimmed by 0 bases and J by 1 base, leaving 11 bases between them. In germline, CDR1 is SGDLS, CDR2 YYNGEE. This CDR3 contains 16 residues.

This clonotype has a handful of counts. The rearrangement links TRBV18 to TRBJ1-5; D gene unclear. The CDR3 spans 13 residues. Trimming took 2 bases from V and 5 from J, leaving 7 bases between them. Germline values: CDR1 KGHSH, CDR2 LQKENI. The CDR3 sequence: CASSPARDQPQHF. DNA of the CDR3: TGTGCCAGCTCACCAGCTAGGGATCAGCCCCAGCATTTT.

CDR3 DNA: TGTGCCAGCAGTTTTATCGTTGGCGGGGGCAAAGAGACCCAGTACTTC. Protein sequence: CASSFIVGGGKETQYF. J is TRBJ2-5 and V is TRBV12-3 or TRBV12-4; a possible D gene is TRBD2 (7 bases). V dropped 3 bases and J dropped 3 bases, with 17 bases sitting between them. There are 16 residues in the CDR3.

The gene calls are TRBV12-3 or TRBV12-4 and TRBJ2-1, with D uncertain. V was clipped by 6 bases and J by 7 bases, with 16 bases between them. This CDR3 contains 14 residues. CDR3 sequence: CASSSLGSRNEQFF. CDR3 in DNA: TGTGCCAGCAGCTCCCTGGGATCGAGGAATGAGCAGTTCTTC.

This clonotype appeared many times. The chain couples TRBV9 to TRBJ2-2, with D unclear. Germline assignment: CDR1 SGDLS and CDR2 YYNGEE. The V end was cut by 0 bases, the J end by 7 bases, with 4 bases between. The CDR3 loop spans 12 amino acids. CDR3 DNA sequence: TGTGCCAGCAGCGTAGTTGACGGGGAGCTGTTTTTT. Translation: CASSVVDGELFF. Full variable domain (rest looked up from reference TRBV9 and TRBJ2-2): DSGVTQTPKHLITATGQRVTLRCSPRSGDLSVYWYQQSLDQGLQFLIQYYNGEERAKGNILERFSAQQFPDLHSELNLSSLELGDSALYFCASSVVDGELFFGEGSRLTVL.

This clonotype was counted a few times. The CDR3 DNA reads as TGCGCCAGCAGCCATCCCCCCCCCGGGACAGGCGACTACGAGCAGTACGTC. Translation: CASSHPPPGTGDYEQYV. V is TRBV4-3 and J is TRBJ2-7; 8 nucleotides agree with TRBD1. Germline assignment: CDR1 LGHNA and CDR2 YSLEER. After removal of 3 bases from V and 3 bases from J, the junction contained 13 bases not matched to a gene. The CDR3 is made up of 17 amino acids.

This rearrangement joins TRBV5-5 to TRBJ2-1, with D unclear. The CDR3 is 14 residues long. Germline loops: CDR1 SGHKS, CDR2 YYEKEE (reference sequence). The ends were cut back, 1 base at V and 7 bases at J, with 12 bases in the middle. The CDR3 reads CASSLFLDPNEQFF. CDR3 sequence (DNA): TGTGCCAGCAGCTTGTTTTTGGACCCTAATGAGCAGTTCTTC.